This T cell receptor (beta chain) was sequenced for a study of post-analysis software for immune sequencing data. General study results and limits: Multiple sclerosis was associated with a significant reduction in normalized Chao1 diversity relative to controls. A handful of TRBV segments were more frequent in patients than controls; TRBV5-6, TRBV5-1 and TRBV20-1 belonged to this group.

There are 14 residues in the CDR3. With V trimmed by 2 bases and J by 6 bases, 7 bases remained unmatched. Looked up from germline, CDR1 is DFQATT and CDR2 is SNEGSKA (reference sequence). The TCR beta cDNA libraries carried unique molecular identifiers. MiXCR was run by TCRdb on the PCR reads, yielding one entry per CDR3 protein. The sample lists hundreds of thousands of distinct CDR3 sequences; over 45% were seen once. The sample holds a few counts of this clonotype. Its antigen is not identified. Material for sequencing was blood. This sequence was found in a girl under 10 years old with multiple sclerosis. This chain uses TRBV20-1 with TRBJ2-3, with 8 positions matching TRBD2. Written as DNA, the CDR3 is TGCAGTGCTAGACGCGGGGGGTTGGCGGATACGCAGTATTTT. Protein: CSARRGGLADTQYF.